This record covers a single T cell receptor (beta chain). Original handling: How many nucleated cells were present was estimated from reference gene primer amplification. Produced via immunoSEQ multiplex PCR; TCRdb's table is partial and in-frame only. D and trimming come from the DNA, and the V and J calls and clone size come from that table. This table holds about 240,000 clones, 82% found once. CDR3 length equals 15 residues. Germline V gene sequence: CDR1 SGHTA, CDR2 FQGNSA. The V gene lost 2 bases and the J gene lost 1 base, with 11 bases spanning the gap. This entry is derived from a study of blood T cell repertoires in COVID-19. About the study: In each case, the material was cDNA or gDNA derived from T cells, B-cell-depleted T cells, or PBMCs.

The sequence came from a woman between 55 and 75 years old with active or convalescent COVID-19. The V gene is TRBV7-2, the J gene TRBJ1-1, with D hard to call. Specimen: peripheral blood. The CDR3, as DNA: TGTGCCAGCAGCTTACACTTCGACAAGAACACTGAAGCTTTCTTT. This sequence encodes CASSLHFDKNTEAFF.